This T cell receptor beta chain was sequenced during a study of blood T cells in healthy people across ages. Regarding the study as a whole: Both higher diversity and more naive CD4+ cells marked long-lived donors when set against aged donors.

Trimming removed 7 bases from V and 4 bases from J, with 23 bases in between. The CDR3 totals 16 residues. Germline loops: CDR1 LGHDT, CDR2 YNNKEL (reference sequence). This clonotype appeared a few times. What it recognizes is unknown. A second PCR, run for roughly 7 to 11 cycles, used a sample-barcoded 5' primer plus a J-beta primer mix. Every cDNA molecule bore a tag from a template-switch adaptor containing 12 random nucleotides. TCRdb re-called the 5' RACE reads with MiXCR, one entry per CDR3 protein. The sample carries approximately 780,000 distinct CDR3 sequences, roughly 24% recorded once. The same data also went into a second study, on T cells of mothers and their children. That work contributes: Input to cDNA synthesis comprised all extracted RNA, at a ratio of approximately 1.5 ug per 15 ul.

The rearrangement joins TRBV3-1 to TRBJ2-7; D is ambiguous. The sample consisted of blood. This TCR derives from a boy between 10 and 17 years old in good health. The CDR3 sequence is CASNSVELGIGYEQYF. CDR3 DNA: TGTGCCAGCAACTCTGTGGAGCTGGGTATTGGATACGAGCAGTACTTC.